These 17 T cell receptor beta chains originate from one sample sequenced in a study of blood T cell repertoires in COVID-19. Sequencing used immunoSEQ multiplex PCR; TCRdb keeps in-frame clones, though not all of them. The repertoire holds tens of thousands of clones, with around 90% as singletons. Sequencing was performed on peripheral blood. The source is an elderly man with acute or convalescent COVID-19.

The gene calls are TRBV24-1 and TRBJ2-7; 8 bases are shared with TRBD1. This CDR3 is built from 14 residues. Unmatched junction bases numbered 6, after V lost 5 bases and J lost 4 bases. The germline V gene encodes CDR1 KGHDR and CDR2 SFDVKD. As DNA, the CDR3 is TGTGCCACCAGTGCCGGACAGGGAAGGTACGAGCAGTACTTC. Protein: CATSAGQGRYEQYF.

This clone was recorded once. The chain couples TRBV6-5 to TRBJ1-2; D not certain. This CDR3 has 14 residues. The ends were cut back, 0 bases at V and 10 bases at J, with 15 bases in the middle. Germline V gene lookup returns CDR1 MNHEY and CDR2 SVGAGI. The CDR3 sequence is CASSYSKGRGVYTF. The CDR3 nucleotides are TGTGCCAGCAGTTACTCGAAAGGTCGGGGAGTCTACACCTTC.

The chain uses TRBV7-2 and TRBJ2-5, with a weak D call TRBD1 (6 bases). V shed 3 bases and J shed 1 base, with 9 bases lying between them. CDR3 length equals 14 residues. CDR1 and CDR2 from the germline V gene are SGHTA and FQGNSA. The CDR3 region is CASSFDRPQETQYF. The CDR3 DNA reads TGTGCCAGCAGCTTTGACAGGCCCCAAGAGACCCAGTACTTC. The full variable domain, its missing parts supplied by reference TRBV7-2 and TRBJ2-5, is GAGVSQSPSNKVTEKGKDVELRCDPISGHTALYWYRQSLGQGLEFLIYFQGNSAPDKSGLPSDRFSAERTGGSVSTLTIQRTQQEDSAVYLCASSFDRPQETQYFGPGTRLLVL.

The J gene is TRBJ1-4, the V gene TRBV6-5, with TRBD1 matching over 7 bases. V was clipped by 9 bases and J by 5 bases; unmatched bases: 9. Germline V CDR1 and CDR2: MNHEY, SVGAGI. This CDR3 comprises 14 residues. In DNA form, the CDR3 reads TGTGCCAGTAGGGTGGGACAGAGGAATGAAAAACTGTTTTTT. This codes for CASRVGQRNEKLFF.

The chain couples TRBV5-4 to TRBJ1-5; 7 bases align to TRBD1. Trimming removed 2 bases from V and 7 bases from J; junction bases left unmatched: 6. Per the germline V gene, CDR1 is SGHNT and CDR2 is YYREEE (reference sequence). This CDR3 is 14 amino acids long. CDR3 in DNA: TGTGCCAGCAGCTTACAGGGGATAGACCAGCCCCAGCATTTT. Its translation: CASSLQGIDQPQHF.

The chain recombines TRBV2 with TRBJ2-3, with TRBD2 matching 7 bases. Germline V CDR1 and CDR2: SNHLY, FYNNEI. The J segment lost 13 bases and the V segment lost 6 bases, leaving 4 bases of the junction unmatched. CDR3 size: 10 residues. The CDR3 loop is CASRTSIEYF. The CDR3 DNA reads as TGTGCCAGCAGGACTAGCATTGAGTATTTT.

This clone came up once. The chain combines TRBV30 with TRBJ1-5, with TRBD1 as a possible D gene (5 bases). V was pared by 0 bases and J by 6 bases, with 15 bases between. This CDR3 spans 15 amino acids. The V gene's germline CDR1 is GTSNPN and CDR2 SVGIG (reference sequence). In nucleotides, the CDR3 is TGTGCCTGGAGTGTCCGGAGGGGAGGAAGTCAGCCCCAGCATTTT. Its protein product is CAWSVRRGGSQPQHF.

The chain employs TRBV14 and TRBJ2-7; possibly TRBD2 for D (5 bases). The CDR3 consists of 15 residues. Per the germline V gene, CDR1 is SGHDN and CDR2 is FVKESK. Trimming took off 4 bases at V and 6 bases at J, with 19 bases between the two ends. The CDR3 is CASSPGLGENGEQYF. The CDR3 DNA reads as TGTGCCAGCAGCCCAGGTCTCGGGGAAAATGGCGAGCAGTACTTC.

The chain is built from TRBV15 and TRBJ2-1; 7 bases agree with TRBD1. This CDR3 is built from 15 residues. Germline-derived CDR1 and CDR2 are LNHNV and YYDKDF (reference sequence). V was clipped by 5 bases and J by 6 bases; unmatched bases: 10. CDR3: CATSSRDSLPNEQFF. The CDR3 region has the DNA TGTGCCACCAGCTCTCGGGACAGTCTTCCCAATGAGCAGTTCTTC.

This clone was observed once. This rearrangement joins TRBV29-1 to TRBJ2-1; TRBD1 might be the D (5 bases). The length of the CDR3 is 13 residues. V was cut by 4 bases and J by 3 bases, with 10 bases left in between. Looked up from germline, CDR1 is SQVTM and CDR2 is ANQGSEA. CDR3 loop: CSVVGQGYNEQFF. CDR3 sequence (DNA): TGCAGCGTTGTAGGGCAGGGCTACAATGAGCAGTTCTTC.

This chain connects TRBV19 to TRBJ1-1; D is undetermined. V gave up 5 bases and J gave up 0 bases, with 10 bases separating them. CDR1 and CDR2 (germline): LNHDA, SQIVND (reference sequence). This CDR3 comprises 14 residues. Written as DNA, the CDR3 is TGTGCCAGTAGTTTCCGGGAGATGAACACTGAAGCTTTCTTT. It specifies CASSFREMNTEAFF.

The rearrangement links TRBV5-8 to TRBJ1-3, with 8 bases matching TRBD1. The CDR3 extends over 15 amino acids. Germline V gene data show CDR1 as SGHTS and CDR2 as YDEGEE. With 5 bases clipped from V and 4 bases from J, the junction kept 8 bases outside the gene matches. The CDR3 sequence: CASSPDRARGNTIYF. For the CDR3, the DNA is TGTGCCAGCAGTCCGGACAGGGCGAGAGGAAACACCATATATTTT.

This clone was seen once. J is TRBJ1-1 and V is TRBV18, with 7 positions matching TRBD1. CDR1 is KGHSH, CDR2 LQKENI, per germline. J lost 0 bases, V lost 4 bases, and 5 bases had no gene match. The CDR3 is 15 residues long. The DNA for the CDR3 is TGTGCCAGCTCACTAACGGGACAGATGAACACTGAAGCTTTCTTT. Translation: CASSLTGQMNTEAFF. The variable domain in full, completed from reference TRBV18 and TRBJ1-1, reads NAGVMQNPRHLVRRRGQEARLRCSPMKGHSHVYWYRQLPEEGLKFMVYLQKENIIDESGMPKERFSAEFPKEGPSILRIQQVVRGDSAAYFCASSLTGQMNTEAFFGQGTRLTVV.

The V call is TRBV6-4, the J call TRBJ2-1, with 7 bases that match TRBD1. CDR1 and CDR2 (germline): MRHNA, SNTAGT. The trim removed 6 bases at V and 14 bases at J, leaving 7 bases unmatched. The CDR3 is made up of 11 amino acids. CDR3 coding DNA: TGTGCCAGCAGGATCGGGACAGCGAAGTTCTTC. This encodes CASRIGTAKFF.

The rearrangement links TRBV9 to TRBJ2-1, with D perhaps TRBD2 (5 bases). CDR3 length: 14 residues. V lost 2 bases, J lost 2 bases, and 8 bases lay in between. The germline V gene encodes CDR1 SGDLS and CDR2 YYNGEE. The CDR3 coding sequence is TGTGCCAGCAGCGTTAGGGAGACCTACAATGAGCAGTTCTTC. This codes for CASSVRETYNEQFF. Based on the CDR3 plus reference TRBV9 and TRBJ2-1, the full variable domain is DSGVTQTPKHLITATGQRVTLRCSPRSGDLSVYWYQQSLDQGLQFLIQYYNGEERAKGNILERFSAQQFPDLHSELNLSSLELGDSALYFCASSVRETYNEQFFGPGTRLTVL.

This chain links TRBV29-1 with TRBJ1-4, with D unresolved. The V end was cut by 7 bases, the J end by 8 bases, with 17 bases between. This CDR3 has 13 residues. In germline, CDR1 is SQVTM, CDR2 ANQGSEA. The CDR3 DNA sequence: TGCAGCGCCCGAAGATTCTCGGGAGAAAAACTGTTTTTT. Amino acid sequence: CSARRFSGEKLFF.

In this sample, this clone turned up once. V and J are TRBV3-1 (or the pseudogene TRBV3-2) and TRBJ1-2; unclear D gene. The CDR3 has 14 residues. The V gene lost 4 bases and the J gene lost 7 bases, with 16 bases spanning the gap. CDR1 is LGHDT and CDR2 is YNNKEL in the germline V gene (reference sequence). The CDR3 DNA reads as TGTGCCAGCAGCCTCTCTGGCGGGGAGGGTGGCTACACCTTC. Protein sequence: CASSLSGGEGGYTF.